This T cell receptor (beta chain) was found in a study of T cell responses to AZD1222 COVID-19 vaccine. V gave up 4 bases and J gave up 6 bases; unmatched junction bases: 11. This CDR3 is 15 amino acids long. The germline V gene has CDR1 LGHDT and CDR2 YNNKEL (reference sequence). This clone came up once. Assay used: immunoSEQ multiplex PCR; TCRdb lists only in-frame clones, some missing. The sample holds about 180,000 clones, approximately 91% seen once. Timing groups of about 4 and about 12 weeks for second doses were pooled. This receptor was identified in an adult who received the AZD1222 COVID-19 vaccine. This chain connects TRBV3-1 (or the pseudogene TRBV3-2) to TRBJ2-7; 8 bases agree with TRBD2. The sequencing here drew on peripheral blood, taken 28 days after the second AZD1222 dose. In DNA, the CDR3 is TGTGCCAGCAGCCGGACCGGGACTAGTATTCTCGAGCAGTACTTC. Encoded protein: CASSRTGTSILEQYF.